Presented here are 7 T cell receptor beta chains from one specimen sequenced in a study of post-analysis software for immune sequencing data. The library was made from cDNA and included unique molecular identifiers. TCRdb passed the PCR reads through MiXCR, listing each CDR3 protein once. This table has over 700,000 distinct CDR3 sequences, roughly 29% appearing once. General study points: Patients carried roughly 5 TRBV segments more frequently than controls did, and TRBV5-6, TRBV5-1 and TRBV20-1 were among them.

These receptors have no identified antigens. The sample consisted of blood. These receptor sequences come from a girl aged 10-17 years with multiple sclerosis.

A few counts support this clonotype. The chain links TRBV7-2 to TRBJ1-2; the match to TRBD1 covers 7 bases. In germline, CDR1 is SGHTA, CDR2 FQGNSA. The J segment lost 4 bases and the V segment lost 0 bases, leaving 2 bases of the junction unmatched. There are 14 residues in the CDR3. CDR3 protein: CASSLAGDSYGYTF. The CDR3 nucleotides are TGTGCCAGCAGCTTAGCTGGGGACAGCTATGGCTACACCTTC.

This rearrangement joins TRBV25-1 to TRBJ2-6; D is unclear. Deletions cut 2 bases from V and 0 bases from J, with 8 bases between. The CDR3 totals 16 residues. CDR1 is MGHDK, CDR2 SYGVNS, per germline. CDR3 coding DNA: TGTGCCAGCAGTGAACTAGATAACTCTGGGGCCAACGTCCTGACTTTC. Translation: CASSELDNSGANVLTF.

In this sample, this clonotype turned up a few times. The chain combines TRBV7-8 with TRBJ1-5, with D tentatively TRBD1 (5 bases). This CDR3 has 15 residues. Germline lookup yields CDR1 SGHVS and CDR2 FQNEAQ. V lost 1 base and J 0 bases, leaving 7 bases between the germline ends. In nucleotides, the CDR3 is TGTGCCAGCAGCTTAGACGACAGTAGCAATCAGCCCCAGCATTTT. Its translation: CASSLDDSSNQPQHF. Drawing the rest from reference TRBV7-8 and TRBJ1-5, the complete variable domain is GAGVSQSPRYKVAKRGQDVALRCDPISGHVSLFWYQQALGQGPEFLTYFQNEAQLDKSGLPSDRFFAERPEGSVSTLKIQRTQQEDSAVYLCASSLDDSSNQPQHFGDGTRLSIL.

This clonotype was counted many times. The rearrangement links TRBV2 to TRBJ1-6; D may be TRBD1 (6 bases). Trimming removed 10 bases from V and 7 bases from J, with 8 bases in between. The CDR3 contains 11 residues. The germline CDR1 and CDR2 sequences are SNHLY and FYNNEI. The CDR3 loop is CATQGNSPLHF. In DNA, the CDR3 is TGTGCCACGCAGGGGAATTCACCCCTCCACTTT.

The chain combines TRBV9 with TRBJ2-1; unclear D gene. The CDR3 loop spans 15 amino acids. The germline CDR1 and CDR2 sequences are SGDLS and YYNGEE. Trimming took 4 bases from V and 1 from J, leaving 12 bases between them. The CDR3 sequence is CASSPWSESYNEQFF. CDR3 DNA sequence: TGTGCCAGCAGCCCCTGGTCGGAGTCCTACAATGAGCAGTTCTTC.

This clonotype occurred a few times. The chain links TRBV2 to TRBJ1-2; maybe TRBD1 (6 bases). Trimming took off 3 bases at V and 2 bases at J, with 10 bases between the two ends. Germline CDR1 SNHLY, CDR2 FYNNEI. CDR3 size: 14 residues. The CDR3, as DNA: TGTGCCAGCAGTGAGGGGGCAGGGAACTATGGCTACACCTTC. It encodes CASSEGAGNYGYTF.

About this clonotype: The junction departs from the called germline gene at one end, perhaps through a read error. The J gene is TRBJ2-4, the V gene TRBV5-6, with 11 bases lining up with TRBD2. Per the germline V gene, CDR1 is SGHDT and CDR2 is YYEEEE. The CDR3 runs to 16 residues. The CDR3 coding sequence is TGTGCCAGCAGCCTAAACCCGGGACTAGCGGCCCTTGGGCAGTACTTT. It yields the protein CASSLNPGLAALGQYF.